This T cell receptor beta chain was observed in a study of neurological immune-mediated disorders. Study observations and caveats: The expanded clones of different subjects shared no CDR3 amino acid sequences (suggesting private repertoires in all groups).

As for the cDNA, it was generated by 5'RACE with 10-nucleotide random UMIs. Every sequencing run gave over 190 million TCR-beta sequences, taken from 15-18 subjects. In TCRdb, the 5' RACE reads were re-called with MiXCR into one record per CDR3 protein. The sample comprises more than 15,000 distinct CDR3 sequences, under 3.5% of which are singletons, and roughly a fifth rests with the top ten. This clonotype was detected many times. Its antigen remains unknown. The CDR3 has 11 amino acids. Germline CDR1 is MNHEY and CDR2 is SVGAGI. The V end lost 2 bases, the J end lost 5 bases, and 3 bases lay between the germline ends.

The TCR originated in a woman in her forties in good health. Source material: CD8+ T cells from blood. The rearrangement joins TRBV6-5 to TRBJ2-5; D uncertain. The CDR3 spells CASSYAETQYF. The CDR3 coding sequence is TGTGCCAGCAGTTACGCGGAGACCCAGTACTTC.